Detailed here is one T cell receptor beta chain. One junction end does not reproduce the germline sequence, and a read error may be involved. It was with 60 Vbeta and 13 Jbeta primers that the PCR ran. Some clones are missing from TCRdb's copy, which holds only in-frame ones; the method was immunoSEQ multiplex PCR. This table holds under 250,000 clones, around 86% found once. This specimen belongs to a study of cytomegalovirus exposure and HLA in healthy donors. In the study overall: Earlier work reported 100 million or so unique TCR beta sequences from 170 million or so T cells.

This CDR3 contains 12 residues. CDR1 and CDR2 (germline): GTSNPN, SVGIG (reference sequence). This chain joins TRBV30 and TRBJ2-7; D is possibly TRBD1 (5 bases). This TCR was recovered from a woman aged 45-59 years in good health and CMV-seropositive. The sample consisted of PBMCs. CDR3 coding DNA: TGTGCCTGGAGTATCCACCAGGGCCGCCGGGTCTTC. Translating it yields CAWSIHQGRRVF.